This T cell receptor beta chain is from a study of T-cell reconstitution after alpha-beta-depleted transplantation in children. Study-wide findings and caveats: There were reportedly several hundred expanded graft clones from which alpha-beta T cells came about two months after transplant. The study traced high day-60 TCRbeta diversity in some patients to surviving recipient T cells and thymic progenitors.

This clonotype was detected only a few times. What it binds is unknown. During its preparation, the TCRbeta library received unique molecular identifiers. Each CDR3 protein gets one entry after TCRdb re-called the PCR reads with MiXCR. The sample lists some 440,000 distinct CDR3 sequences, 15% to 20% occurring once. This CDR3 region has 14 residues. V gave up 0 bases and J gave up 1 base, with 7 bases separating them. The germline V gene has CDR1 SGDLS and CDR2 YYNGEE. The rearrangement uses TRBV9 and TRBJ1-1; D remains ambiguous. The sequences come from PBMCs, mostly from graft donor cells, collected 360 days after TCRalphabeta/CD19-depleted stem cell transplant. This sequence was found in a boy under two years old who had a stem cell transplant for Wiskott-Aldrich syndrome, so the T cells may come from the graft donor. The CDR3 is CASSVVDGNTEAFF. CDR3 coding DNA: TGTGCCAGCAGCGTAGTTGACGGGAACACTGAAGCTTTCTTT.